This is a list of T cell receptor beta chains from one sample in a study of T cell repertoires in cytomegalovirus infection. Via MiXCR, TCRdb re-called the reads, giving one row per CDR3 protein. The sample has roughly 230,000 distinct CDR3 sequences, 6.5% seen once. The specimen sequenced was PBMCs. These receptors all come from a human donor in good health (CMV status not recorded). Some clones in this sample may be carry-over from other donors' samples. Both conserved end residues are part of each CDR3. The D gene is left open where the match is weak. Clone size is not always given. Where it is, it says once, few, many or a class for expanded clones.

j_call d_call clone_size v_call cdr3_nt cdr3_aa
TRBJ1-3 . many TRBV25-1 TGTGCCAGCAGTGAATGGGGCGGGAGCTCTGGAAACACCATATATTTT CASSEWGGSSGNTIYF
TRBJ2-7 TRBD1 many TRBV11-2 TGTGCCAGCAGCTTTGGACAGGGCTACGAGCAGTACTTC CASSFGQGYEQYF
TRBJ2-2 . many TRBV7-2 TGTGCCAGCAGGGAGGGAAACACCGGGGAGCTGTTTTTT CASREGNTGELFF
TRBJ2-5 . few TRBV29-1 TGCAGCGTCATGCACAGGGTGAAATCAGAAGGAGAGACCCAGTACTTC CSVMHRVKSEGETQYF
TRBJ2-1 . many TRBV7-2 TGTGCCAGCAGCCCCACACAGGTGCGTGAGCAGCAGTTCTTC CASSPTQVREQQFF
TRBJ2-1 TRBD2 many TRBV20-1 TGCAGTGCTAGTTCTCCTAGCGGGGGCTCCTACAATGAGCAGTTCTTC CSASSPSGGSYNEQFF
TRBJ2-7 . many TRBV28 TGTGCCAGCAGATCGGCCCGGAACGAGCAGTACTTC CASRSARNEQYF
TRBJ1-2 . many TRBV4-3 TGCGCCAGCAGCCAAGATTTAGGTAGTCCCCTTTATGGCTACACCTTC CASSQDLGSPLYGYTF
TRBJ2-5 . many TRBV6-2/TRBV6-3 TGTGCCAGCAGTTACCTCACCACAGGGTATCGAGAGACCCAGTACTTC CASSYLTTGYRETQYF
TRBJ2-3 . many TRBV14 TGTGCCAGCAGCCCTGGCTATGCGCAGTATTTT CASSPGYAQYF
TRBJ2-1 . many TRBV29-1 TGCAGCGTTCGGGTGGCGGGGGCGAGCTCCTACAATGAGCAGTTCTTC CSVRVAGASSYNEQFF
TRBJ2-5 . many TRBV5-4 TGTGCCAGCAGCTTAAGGTCAGGAGGGTACCAAGAGACCCAGTACTTC CASSLRSGGYQETQYF
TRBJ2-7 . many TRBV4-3 TGCGCCAGCAGCCCTGATCCCCCGCCTAGCTCTTACGAGCAGTACTTC CASSPDPPPSSYEQYF
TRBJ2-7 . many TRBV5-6 TGTGCCAGCAGCCCCCGACGAGTCTACGAGCAGTACTTC CASSPRRVYEQYF
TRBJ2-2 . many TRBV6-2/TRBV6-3 TGTGCCAGCAGTTACTCGTCGGCGGTGCCCAACACCGGGGAGCTGTTTTTT CASSYSSAVPNTGELFF
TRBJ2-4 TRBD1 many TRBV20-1 TGCAGTGCTAGTACAGGGGTTATAGCCAAAAACATTCAGTACTTC CSASTGVIAKNIQYF
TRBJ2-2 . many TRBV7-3 TGTGCCAGCAGCTTAATTGTCGGGGAGCTGTTTTTT CASSLIVGELFF
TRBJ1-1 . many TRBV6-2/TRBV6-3 TGTGCCAGCAGGCTGTCGGGGGGCCCTGAAGCTTTCTTT CASRLSGGPEAFF
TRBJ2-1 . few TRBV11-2 TGTGCCAGCAGCTCCACTCTGGGGGGGACATACAATGAGCAGTTCTTC CASSSTLGGTYNEQFF
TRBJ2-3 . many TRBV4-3 TGCGCCAGCAGCCAATTACTCCCAGGGAATCCCCCAGATACGCAGTATTTT CASSQLLPGNPPDTQYF
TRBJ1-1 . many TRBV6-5 TGTGCCAGCAGTTACGGTCAGGGCATAACTGAAGCTTTCTTT CASSYGQGITEAFF
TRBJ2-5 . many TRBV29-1 TGCAGCGTTCTCTCCGGGAGACCAGGGGAGACCCAGTACTTC CSVLSGRPGETQYF
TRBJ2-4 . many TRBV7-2 TGTGCCAGCAGCGAAGGGGCGGGGAGGGGGGCCAAAAACATTCAGTACTTC CASSEGAGRGAKNIQYF
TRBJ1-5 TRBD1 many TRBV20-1 TGCAGTGCTGATGACAGGGACGGCAGGGCCCAGCATTTT CSADDRDGRAQHF
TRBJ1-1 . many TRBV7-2 TGTGCCAGCAGCTATCAAACGCAAACGGGCACTGAAGCTTTCTTT CASSYQTQTGTEAFF
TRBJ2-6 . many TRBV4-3 TGCGCCAGCAGCTCCGCGGGACATTCAGCCTCTGGGGCCAACGTCCTGACTTTC CASSSAGHSASGANVLTF
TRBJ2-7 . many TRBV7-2 TGTGCCAGCAGCCCGCCTAGGGGGGCCTACGAGCAGTACTTC CASSPPRGAYEQYF
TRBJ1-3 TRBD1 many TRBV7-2 TGTGCCAGCAGCCCAGGCGGTACAGGGGAGGGAAACACCATATATTTT CASSPGGTGEGNTIYF
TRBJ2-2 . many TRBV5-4 TGTGCCAGCAGCCCAGGACAAAACACCGGGGAGCTGTTTTTT CASSPGQNTGELFF
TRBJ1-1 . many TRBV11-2 TGTGCCAGCAGCTTATGGGAGGACACTGAAGCTTTCTTT CASSLWEDTEAFF
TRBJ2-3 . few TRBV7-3 TGTGCCAGCAGCTTGGGGACTAGCACAGATACGCAGTATTTT CASSLGTSTDTQYF
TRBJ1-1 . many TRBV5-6 TGTGCCAGCAGCTTGTTATCCAGGTCAGTCATGAACACTGAAGCTTTCTTT CASSLLSRSVMNTEAFF
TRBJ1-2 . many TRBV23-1 TGCGCCAACTCACAACGGGATTGCCGAGGAGGCTACACCTTC CANSQRDCRGGYTF
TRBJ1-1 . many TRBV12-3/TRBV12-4 TGTGCCAGCAGTTTAGCGCTCGGCCCAGGGAACACTGAAGCTTTCTTT CASSLALGPGNTEAFF
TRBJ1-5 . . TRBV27 TGTGCCAGCAGCAACTTCAGGGAAGCAAGCCAGCCCCAGCATTTT CASSNFREASQPQHF
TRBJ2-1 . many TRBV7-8 TGTGCCAGCAGCTCGCGACTAGTCGTTAAGAATGAGCAGTTCTTC CASSSRLVVKNEQFF
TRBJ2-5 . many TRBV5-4 TGTGCCAGCAGCCCCGGGGGTATCCAAGAGACCCAGTACTTC CASSPGGIQETQYF
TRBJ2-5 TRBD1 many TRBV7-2 TGTGCCAGCAGCTTAGAGGGGACAGGCAAAGAGACCCAGTACTTC CASSLEGTGKETQYF
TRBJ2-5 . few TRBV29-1 TGCAGCGTGGGGGAAAGGGAGACCCAGTACTTC CSVGERETQYF
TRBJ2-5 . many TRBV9 TGTGCCAGCAGCGTAACGGCGGGGACCGGTCAAGAGACCCAGTACTTC CASSVTAGTGQETQYF
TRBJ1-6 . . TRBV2 TGTGCCAGCAGTGAAGCCCGGGGGTGGAATTCACCCCTCCACTTT CASSEARGWNSPLHF
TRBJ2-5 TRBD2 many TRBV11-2 TGTGCCAGCAGCCGACTAGCGGGGGGGCGAGAGACCCAGTACTTC CASSRLAGGRETQYF
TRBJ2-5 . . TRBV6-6 TGTGCCAGCAGCAACCCCAGGGGTGTGGAAGAGACCCAGTACTTC CASSNPRGVEETQYF
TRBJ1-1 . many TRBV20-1 TGCAGTGCTAGATATCAGGGACGTTCGAACACTGAAGCTTTCTTT CSARYQGRSNTEAFF
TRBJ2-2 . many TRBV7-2 TGTGCCAGCACAAGCAGAAACACCGGGGAGCTGTTTTTT CASTSRNTGELFF
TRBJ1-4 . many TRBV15 TGTGCCACCAGCAGAGATCTGGACGCCGGGGATCAAAAACTGTTTTTT CATSRDLDAGDQKLFF
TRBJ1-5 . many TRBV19 TGTGCCAGTAGTATATCAATCCGGGGCTCAATTGAGCCCCAGCATTTT CASSISIRGSIEPQHF
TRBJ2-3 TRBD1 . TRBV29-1 TGCAGCGTTACTAGGGGGCAGGGATCAGATACGCAGTATTTT CSVTRGQGSDTQYF
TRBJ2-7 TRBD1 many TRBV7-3 TGTGCCAGCAGCTTAAACAGGGGTTACGAGCAGTACTTC CASSLNRGYEQYF
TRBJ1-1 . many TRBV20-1 TGCAGTGCTGACCGGGACGGGGGGACTGAAGCTTTCTTT CSADRDGGTEAFF
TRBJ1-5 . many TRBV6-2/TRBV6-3 TGTGCCAGCAGTGAATTCGGTCGTCCCCAGCATTTT CASSEFGRPQHF
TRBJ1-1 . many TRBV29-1 TGCAGCGTTGAAGGGGTAAACACTGAAGCTTTCTTT CSVEGVNTEAFF
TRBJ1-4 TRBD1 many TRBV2 TGTGCCAGCCGCGGACAGGGCGGAGAAAAACTGTTTTTT CASRGQGGEKLFF
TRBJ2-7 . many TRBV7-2 TGTGCCAGCAGCCGGAACTGGTCCCCTGGCGAGCAGTACTTC CASSRNWSPGEQYF
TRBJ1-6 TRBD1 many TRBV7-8 TGTGCCAGCAGCTTAGGGGACAGGGAGGTGTCCCCCCTCCACTTT CASSLGDREVSPLHF
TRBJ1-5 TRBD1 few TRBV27 TGTGCCAGCAGTCTCGACCCCGACAGGGGTCGGAATCAGCCCCAGCATTTT CASSLDPDRGRNQPQHF